A single sample gave rise to the 14 T cell receptor beta chains below, sequenced in a study of blood T cell repertoires in COVID-19. Data came from immunoSEQ multiplex PCR; TCRdb stores just in-frame clones and leaves some out. Among roughly 80,000 clones, less than 85% were seen once, and the ten largest hold 13%. The specimen sequenced was peripheral blood. The receptor source for this set is a human donor in a cohort sampled during active COVID-19.

This clone was seen more than once but under ten times. The chain combines TRBV29-1 with TRBJ1-5; D ambiguous. There are 14 residues in the CDR3. V was shortened by 4 bases and J by 0 bases, with 10 bases between the two germline ends. Germline CDR1 is SQVTM and CDR2 is ANQGSEA. CDR3 sequence reads: CSVATSGSNQPQHF. Here the CDR3 DNA reads TGCAGCGTTGCCACAAGCGGTAGCAATCAGCCCCAGCATTTT. The full variable domain, with the rest looked up from reference TRBV29-1 and TRBJ1-5, is SAVISQKPSRDICQRGTSLTIQCQVDSQVTMMFWYRQQPGQSLTLIATANQGSEATYESGFVIDKFPISRPNLTFSTLTVSNMSPEDSSIYLCSVATSGSNQPQHFGDGTRLSIL.

V is TRBV6-1 and J is TRBJ1-2, with 8 bases lining up with TRBD1. J was trimmed by 4 bases and V by 0 bases; bases with no gene match: 16. The CDR3 length is 19 residues. CDR1 and CDR2 (germline): MNHNS, SASEGT. The DNA for the CDR3 is TGTGCCAGCAGTGAAGCGAGGGCCCAGGGGGCGACGATCCTCTATGGCTACACCTTC. This encodes CASSEARAQGATILYGYTF.

The rearrangement uses TRBV6-6 and TRBJ2-1; 9 nucleotides agree with TRBD2. The CDR3 is 17 residues long. Per germline, CDR1 MNHNY and CDR2 SVGAGI (reference sequence). With 5 bases clipped from V and 5 bases from J, the junction kept 13 bases outside the gene matches. The CDR3 protein is CASSLGVAGALNNEQFF. In DNA, the CDR3 is TGTGCCAGCAGTCTCGGGGTAGCGGGGGCCCTAAACAATGAGCAGTTCTTC.

V and J are TRBV6-5 and TRBJ1-1, with 7 nucleotides matching TRBD1. The CDR3 extends over 15 amino acids. V dropped 6 bases and J dropped 0; count of bases not matched to a gene: 7. Germline-derived CDR1 and CDR2 are MNHEY and SVGAGI. This CDR3 is CASRRDREMNTEAFF. CDR3 DNA sequence: TGTGCCAGCAGGAGGGACAGAGAGATGAACACTGAAGCTTTCTTT.

J is TRBJ2-7 and V is TRBV13, with D perhaps matching TRBD2 (6 bases). The ends were cut back, 0 bases at V and 6 bases at J, with 15 bases in the middle. Per the germline V gene, CDR1 is PRHDT and CDR2 is FYEKMQ (reference sequence). The CDR3 runs 15 residues. The CDR3 DNA sequence: TGTGCCAGCAGCTTAGGCCGCGGGACCCTCGGCGAGCAGTACTTC. Residues: CASSLGRGTLGEQYF.

This clone was detected once. Germline and junction disagree at one end, which may indicate a read error. This sequence joins TRBV7-2 and TRBJ2-3; TRBD2 matches at 7 bases. Germline V gene lookup returns CDR1 SGHTA and CDR2 FQGNSA. The CDR3 has 15 residues. The DNA for the CDR3 is TGTGCCAGCACCTTAAATAGCGGGCGGACAGATACGCAGTATTTT. This codes for CASTLNSGRTDTQYF.

The chain uses TRBV30 and TRBJ1-1; D unclear. This CDR3 spans 14 amino acids. The V end lost 4 bases, the J end lost 1 base, and 13 bases lay between the germline ends. Germline assignment: CDR1 GTSNPN and CDR2 SVGIG (reference sequence). This CDR3 reads CAWIPANGNTEAFF. The CDR3 DNA reads as TGTGCCTGGATCCCTGCGAATGGGAACACTGAAGCTTTCTTT.

The J gene is TRBJ2-1, the V gene TRBV6-5; no clear D. The CDR3 loop spans 14 amino acids. CDR1 MNHEY and CDR2 SVGAGI come from the germline V gene. With 4 bases removed from V and 5 bases from J, the gap between germline ends came to 12 bases. The CDR3 here is CASSSLTGNNEQFF. CDR3 DNA: TGTGCCAGCAGTTCTCTGACTGGCAACAATGAGCAGTTCTTC.

V gene TRBV5-1 combines with J gene TRBJ1-3, with 8 bases fitting TRBD1. The CDR3 spans 15 residues. The junction had 7 bases not matched to a gene; V was cut back by 5 bases and J by 3 bases. CDR1 and CDR2 (germline): SGHRS, YFSETQ. CDR3 coding DNA: TGCGCCAGCAGGTTGATGACAGGGGATGGAAACACCATATATTTT. Translated: CASRLMTGDGNTIYF.

V and J are TRBV7-3 and TRBJ1-1; D is possibly TRBD1 (6 bases). Germline V gene sequence: CDR1 SGHTA, CDR2 FQGTGA. The CDR3 runs 13 residues. Trimming removed 6 bases at V and 0 bases at J, with 8 bases between. As DNA, the CDR3 is TGTGCCAGCAGTGGGGGCATGAACACTGAAGCTTTCTTT. Its translation is CASSGGMNTEAFF.

The V and J genes are TRBV28 and TRBJ2-7, with TRBD1 matching over 8 bases. Trimming at V came to 4 bases and at J to 3 bases, leaving 5 bases not matched to a gene. The CDR3 sequence is 14 residues long. CDR1 is MDHEN, CDR2 SYDVKM, per germline. CDR3 amino acids: CASSSGTGNYEQYF. The DNA for the CDR3 is TGTGCCAGCAGTTCCGGGACAGGCAACTACGAGCAGTACTTC.

The rearrangement joins TRBV5-4 to TRBJ2-2; 9 bases are shared with TRBD2. Germline loops: CDR1 SGHNT, CDR2 YYREEE (reference sequence). This CDR3 is built from 16 residues. The V segment lost 0 bases and the J segment 6 bases; nucleotides outside the gene matches: 6. In DNA form, the CDR3 reads TGTGCCAGCAGCTTGGATGCGGGGGGGTTTTCCGGGGAGCTGTTTTTT. This sequence encodes CASSLDAGGFSGELFF. The whole variable domain, filled in from reference TRBV5-4 and TRBJ2-2, reads ETGVTQSPTHLIKTRGQQVTLRCSSQSGHNTVSWYQQALGQGPQFIFQYYREEENGRGNFPPRFSGLQFPNYSSELNVNALELDDSALYLCASSLDAGGFSGELFFGEGSRLTVL.

This clone has just a few counts. V and J are TRBV19 and TRBJ1-6, with D tentatively TRBD1 (5 bases). CDR1 and CDR2 (germline): LNHDA, SQIVND (reference sequence). With 6 bases removed from V and 0 bases from J, the gap between germline ends came to 12 bases. The CDR3 extends over 16 amino acids. DNA of the CDR3: TGTGCCAGTAGAAGGAGGGGTGGCTCCTATAATTCACCCCTCCACTTT. It codes for CASRRRGGSYNSPLHF.

The chain joins TRBV5-5 to TRBJ1-6, with 9 bases fitting TRBD1. The V gene's germline CDR1 is SGHKS and CDR2 YYEKEE (reference sequence). The CDR3 length is 15 residues. V shed 5 bases, J shed 10 bases, and the junction held 10 bases outside the gene matches. The CDR3 nucleotides are TGTGCCAGCAGAAGTGCCGGGACAGGGTCCTCACCCCTCCACTTT. This translates into CASRSAGTGSSPLHF. The whole variable domain, remainder taken from reference TRBV5-5 and TRBJ1-6, is DAGVTQSPTHLIKTRGQQVTLRCSPISGHKSVSWYQQVLGQGPQFIFQYYEKEERGRGNFPDRFSARQFPNYSSELNVNALLLGDSALYLCASRSAGTGSSPLHFGNGTRLTVT.